This T cell receptor (beta chain) was captured in a study of OX40 agonist ivuxolimab in advanced cancers. Across the study: Earlier treatment with anti-PD-1, anti-PD-L1 or anti-CTLA-4 was permitted, and roughly 42% had received some.

CDR1 SGHNT and CDR2 YENEEA come from the germline V gene. The CDR3 runs 15 residues. On this clone: An end of the junction differs from the germline gene, which may be a read error.

Using immunoSEQ multiplex PCR, the repertoire was profiled, and TCRdb retains in-frame clones only, with some absent. The sample lists 13,000 or so clones, 67% occurring once. Here the sequenced sample was CD4+ or CD8+ T cells sorted from blood, taken in a trial of the OX40 agonist ivuxolimab. This chain uses TRBV11-3 with TRBJ2-1, with TRBD2 matching over 9 bases. This receptor was taken from an adult with an advanced solid tumor such as melanoma, head and neck, liver or kidney cancer. CDR3 residues: CAGSPRGGGRVEQFF. CDR3 nucleotides: TGTGCCGGCAGCCCCCGCGGGGGGGGGCGGGTCGAGCAGTTCTTC.